These T cell receptor beta chains were read from a single sample in a study of technical replicates of blood from a handful of donors. Measured with immunoSEQ multiplex PCR; TCRdb has only the in-frame clones, and not every one. The data hold around 79,000 clones, with roughly 94% observed a single time. Specimen: T cells isolated from PBMCs. These receptors all come from a human donor in good health. The CDR3 runs from the conserved cysteine through the conserved F or W. Each record gives: CDR3 protein, CDR3 DNA, J gene, V gene, clone size, D gene. D genes are given only for firm matches. Some rows mark clone size as missing; the rest say once, few, many or name a class of expanded clone.

cdr3_aa: CASTPGQGPTEAFF
cdr3_nt: TGTGCCAGCACCCCAGGACAGGGGCCCACTGAAGCTTTCTTT
j_call: TRBJ1-1
v_call: TRBV28
clone_size: .
d_call: TRBD1

cdr3_aa: CASSRTDNYGYTF
cdr3_nt: TGCGCCAGCAGCCGGACAGATAACTATGGCTACACCTTC
j_call: TRBJ1-2
v_call: TRBV4-1
clone_size: .
d_call: .

cdr3_aa: CASSRTREAKNIQYF
cdr3_nt: TGTGCCAGCAGTAGGACCCGGGAGGCCAAAAACATTCAGTACTTC
j_call: TRBJ2-4
v_call: TRBV2
clone_size: once
d_call: .

cdr3_aa: CASSREQGATYNEQFF
cdr3_nt: TGTGCCAGTAGTCGAGAACAGGGGGCAACCTACAATGAGCAGTTCTTC
j_call: TRBJ2-1
v_call: TRBV19
clone_size: .
d_call: TRBD1

cdr3_aa: CAGGGGLAAEAFF
cdr3_nt: TGTGCCGGGGGTGGGGGCCTGGCCGCTGAAGCTTTCTTT
j_call: TRBJ1-1
v_call: TRBV6-8
clone_size: .
d_call: .

cdr3_aa: CASRRTGGDGELFF
cdr3_nt: TGTGCCAGCAGACGGACAGGGGGAGACGGGGAGCTGTTTTTT
j_call: TRBJ2-2
v_call: TRBV6-5
clone_size: .
d_call: TRBD1

cdr3_aa: CASSPGQRNTEAFF
cdr3_nt: TGTGCCAGCAGCCCGGGACAGAGGAACACTGAAGCTTTCTTT
j_call: TRBJ1-1
v_call: TRBV5-4
clone_size: .
d_call: TRBD1

cdr3_aa: CASSQGRGGYTGELFF
cdr3_nt: TGCGCCAGCAGCCAAGGACGGGGGGGGTATACCGGGGAGCTGTTTTTT
j_call: TRBJ2-2
v_call: TRBV4-1
clone_size: .
d_call: TRBD2

cdr3_aa: CASSLAGRGTYEQYF
cdr3_nt: TGTGCCAGCAGCCTAGCCGGGCGGGGAACCTACGAGCAGTACTTC
j_call: TRBJ2-7
v_call: TRBV11-2
clone_size: .
d_call: .

cdr3_aa: CASSPFGGWDGYTF
cdr3_nt: TGTGCCAGCTCACCATTCGGGGGTTGGGATGGCTACACCTTC
j_call: TRBJ1-2
v_call: TRBV18
clone_size: once
d_call: .

cdr3_aa: CASSQRDTTDTQYF
cdr3_nt: TGTGCCAGCAGTCAACGGGACACCACAGATACGCAGTATTTT
j_call: TRBJ2-3
v_call: TRBV6-6
clone_size: .
d_call: .

cdr3_aa: CASSLLGQAYEQYF
cdr3_nt: TGTGCCAGCAGTTTATTGGGACAAGCCTACGAGCAGTACTTC
j_call: TRBJ2-7
v_call: TRBV27
clone_size: .
d_call: .

cdr3_aa: CASSYYQGNFASPLHF
cdr3_nt: TGTGCCAGCAGTTACTATCAGGGGAATTTTGCTTCACCCCTCCACTTT
j_call: TRBJ1-6
v_call: TRBV6-6
clone_size: .
d_call: .

cdr3_aa: CASSPTSLSGNTIYF
cdr3_nt: TGTGCCAGCAGCCCCACGAGCCTCTCTGGAAACACCATATATTTT
j_call: TRBJ1-3
v_call: TRBV7-9
clone_size: .
d_call: .

cdr3_aa: CATHLGRGGETQYF
cdr3_nt: TGTGCCACGCACCTCGGTCGAGGTGGGGAGACCCAGTACTTC
j_call: TRBJ2-5
v_call: TRBV7-6
clone_size: .
d_call: .

cdr3_aa: CASQGGNEQYF
cdr3_nt: TGCGCCAGCCAAGGAGGGAACGAGCAGTACTTC
j_call: TRBJ2-7
v_call: TRBV4-1
clone_size: .
d_call: .

cdr3_aa: CASSLAGETQYF
cdr3_nt: TGCGCCAGCAGCCTTGCAGGGGAGACCCAGTACTTC
j_call: TRBJ2-5
v_call: TRBV5-1
clone_size: .
d_call: .

cdr3_aa: CAWSRTGSRYTF
cdr3_nt: TGTGCCTGGAGTAGGACAGGGTCCCGATACACCTTC
j_call: TRBJ1-2
v_call: TRBV30
clone_size: .
d_call: TRBD1

cdr3_aa: CASSFWEVGQGFSTGELFF
cdr3_nt: TGTGCCAGCAGCTTTTGGGAGGTTGGACAGGGGTTTAGCACCGGGGAGCTGTTTTTT
j_call: TRBJ2-2
v_call: TRBV5-5
clone_size: .
d_call: TRBD1

cdr3_aa: CASSIGTVGNQPQHF
cdr3_nt: TGTGCCAGCAGCATAGGGACAGTGGGCAATCAGCCCCAGCATTTT
j_call: TRBJ1-5
v_call: TRBV6-6
clone_size: .
d_call: TRBD1

cdr3_aa: CASSQGDYTTDTQYF
cdr3_nt: TGTGCCAGCAGCCAAGGGGACTACACCACAGATACGCAGTATTTT
j_call: TRBJ2-3
v_call: TRBV14
clone_size: .
d_call: TRBD2

cdr3_aa: CASSNRGDTDTQYF
cdr3_nt: TGTGCCAGTAGTAACAGGGGCGATACAGATACGCAGTATTTT
j_call: TRBJ2-3
v_call: TRBV27
clone_size: .
d_call: TRBD1

cdr3_aa: CASSSDSTAGTQYF
cdr3_nt: TGTGCCAGCAGTTCCGACAGCACCGCAGGCACCCAGTACTTC
j_call: TRBJ2-5
v_call: TRBV28
clone_size: .
d_call: .

cdr3_aa: CASSRTGNTEAFF
cdr3_nt: TGTGCCAGCAGTCGGACAGGGAACACTGAAGCTTTCTTT
j_call: TRBJ1-1
v_call: TRBV6-6
clone_size: .
d_call: TRBD1

cdr3_aa: CASSYSSYGEETQYF
cdr3_nt: TGTGCCAGCAGTTACTCATCGTACGGGGAGGAGACCCAGTACTTC
j_call: TRBJ2-5
v_call: TRBV6-6
clone_size: once
d_call: .

cdr3_aa: CASSTQGTQPQHF
cdr3_nt: TGTGCCAGCAGCACGCAGGGAACCCAGCCCCAGCATTTT
j_call: TRBJ1-5
v_call: TRBV7-2
clone_size: medium-sized
d_call: .

cdr3_aa: CASSLAGTYEQYF
cdr3_nt: TGTGCCAGCAGCTTAGCGGGCACCTACGAGCAGTACTTC
j_call: TRBJ2-7
v_call: TRBV7-2
clone_size: .
d_call: .

cdr3_aa: CATERGGVNEQFF
cdr3_nt: TGTGCCACCGAGCGGGGGGGCGTTAATGAGCAGTTCTTC
j_call: TRBJ2-1
v_call: TRBV10-3
clone_size: .
d_call: TRBD2

cdr3_aa: CAWSVTTGDGYTF
cdr3_nt: TGTGCCTGGAGTGTCACAACAGGGGATGGCTACACCTTC
j_call: TRBJ1-2
v_call: TRBV30
clone_size: once
d_call: TRBD1

cdr3_aa: CASSTQGARFTEAFF
cdr3_nt: TGTGCCAGCAGCACGCAGGGGGCTAGGTTCACTGAAGCTTTCTTT
j_call: TRBJ1-1
v_call: TRBV7-2
clone_size: .
d_call: TRBD1

cdr3_aa: CASSLDRVTDTQYF
cdr3_nt: TGTGCCAGCAGTTTAGACAGGGTCACAGATACGCAGTATTTT
j_call: TRBJ2-3
v_call: TRBV27
clone_size: .
d_call: TRBD1

cdr3_aa: CSVEEGPQPGTGELFF
cdr3_nt: TGCAGCGTTGAAGAAGGGCCCCAACCGGGAACCGGGGAGCTGTTTTTT
j_call: TRBJ2-2
v_call: TRBV29-1
clone_size: .
d_call: .

cdr3_aa: CASSLRFPNQPQHF
cdr3_nt: TGTGCCAGCTCCTTGAGGTTTCCAAATCAGCCCCAGCATTTT
j_call: TRBJ1-5
v_call: TRBV6-1
clone_size: .
d_call: .

cdr3_aa: CASSPAGVGSGSNQPQHF
cdr3_nt: TGTGCCAGCAGCCCCGCAGGGGTCGGCTCGGGTAGCAATCAGCCCCAGCATTTT
j_call: TRBJ1-5
v_call: TRBV28
clone_size: .
d_call: .

cdr3_aa: CAWSPGGRTEAFF
cdr3_nt: TGTGCCTGGAGTCCAGGGGGCCGGACTGAAGCTTTCTTT
j_call: TRBJ1-1
v_call: TRBV30
clone_size: .
d_call: TRBD1

cdr3_aa: CASSLASGGQETQYF
cdr3_nt: TGCGCCAGCAGCTTGGCCAGCGGGGGACAAGAGACCCAGTACTTC
j_call: TRBJ2-5
v_call: TRBV5-1
clone_size: .
d_call: TRBD2

cdr3_aa: CASSFGLNTEAFF
cdr3_nt: TGTGCCAGCAGTTTTGGGCTGAACACTGAAGCTTTCTTT
j_call: TRBJ1-1
v_call: TRBV27
clone_size: .
d_call: .

cdr3_aa: CASSQASGGVYNEQFF
cdr3_nt: TGCGCCAGCAGCCAAGCCAGCGGGGGAGTTTACAATGAGCAGTTCTTC
j_call: TRBJ2-1
v_call: TRBV4-1
clone_size: .
d_call: TRBD2

cdr3_aa: CASSFLRGTEAFF
cdr3_nt: TGTGCCAGCAGTTTTTTGCGGGGCACTGAAGCTTTCTTT
j_call: TRBJ1-1
v_call: TRBV27
clone_size: .
d_call: .

cdr3_aa: CASSSFTGDVTEAFF
cdr3_nt: TGTGCCAGCAGCTCCTTTACAGGGGATGTTACCGAAGCTTTCTTT
j_call: TRBJ1-1
v_call: TRBV7-9
clone_size: .
d_call: TRBD1

cdr3_aa: CASSLVEGVDTQYF
cdr3_nt: TGTGCCAGCAGCCTAGTGGAGGGAGTCGATACGCAGTATTTT
j_call: TRBJ2-3
v_call: TRBV7-9
clone_size: .
d_call: .

cdr3_aa: CASILWCVPGFTGELFF
cdr3_nt: TGCGCCAGCATTCTATGGTGCGTTCCGGGGTTCACCGGGGAGCTGTTTTTT
j_call: TRBJ2-2
v_call: TRBV23-1
clone_size: .
d_call: .

cdr3_aa: CASSLVEREGSYEQYF
cdr3_nt: TGTGCCAGCAGCTTAGTGGAGCGGGAGGGCTCCTACGAGCAGTACTTC
j_call: TRBJ2-7
v_call: TRBV7-8
clone_size: .
d_call: TRBD2

cdr3_aa: CASSLTATASSYNSPLHF
cdr3_nt: TGTGCCAGCAGCTTAACTGCAACAGCAAGCTCCTATAATTCACCCCTCCACTTT
j_call: TRBJ1-6
v_call: TRBV7-6
clone_size: .
d_call: .

cdr3_aa: CASSQGGGTNTGELFF
cdr3_nt: TGTGCCAGCAGCCAAGGGGGAGGCACGAACACCGGGGAGCTGTTTTTT
j_call: TRBJ2-2
v_call: TRBV4-2
clone_size: .
d_call: .

cdr3_aa: CASSPTGISTEAFF
cdr3_nt: TGTGCCAGCTCACCAACAGGGATCAGCACTGAAGCTTTCTTT
j_call: TRBJ1-1
v_call: TRBV18
clone_size: .
d_call: .

cdr3_aa: CAISTGADTQYF
cdr3_nt: TGTGCCATATCGACAGGAGCAGATACGCAGTATTTT
j_call: TRBJ2-3
v_call: TRBV10-3
clone_size: .
d_call: .

cdr3_aa: CASSPSSGEAFF
cdr3_nt: TGTGCCAGCAGCCCTTCATCAGGGGAAGCTTTCTTT
j_call: TRBJ1-1
v_call: TRBV11-2
clone_size: .
d_call: .

cdr3_aa: CASSSGQGQINYGYTF
cdr3_nt: TGCGCCAGCAGCTCCGGACAGGGGCAAATTAACTATGGCTACACCTTC
j_call: TRBJ1-2
v_call: TRBV4-1
clone_size: .
d_call: TRBD1

cdr3_aa: CASSRTRGNEAFF
cdr3_nt: TGCGCCAGCAGCCGGACAAGGGGAAATGAAGCTTTCTTT
j_call: TRBJ1-1
v_call: TRBV5-1
clone_size: .
d_call: .

cdr3_aa: CASSIDGPLSGRGYTF
cdr3_nt: TGTGCCAGTAGTATAGACGGCCCCCTATCAGGTCGTGGCTACACCTTC
j_call: TRBJ1-2
v_call: TRBV19
clone_size: .
d_call: .

cdr3_aa: CASSQDGDEQFF
cdr3_nt: TGCGCCAGCAGCCAAGACGGGGATGAGCAGTTCTTC
j_call: TRBJ2-1
v_call: TRBV4-1
clone_size: .
d_call: .

cdr3_aa: CASSYQTGLNTEAFF
cdr3_nt: TGTGCCAGCAGTTACCAGACAGGCTTGAACACTGAAGCTTTCTTT
j_call: TRBJ1-1
v_call: TRBV6-5
clone_size: .
d_call: .

cdr3_aa: CASSLRGAESYEQYF
cdr3_nt: TGTGCCAGCAGCCTTCGGGGGGCAGAATCCTACGAGCAGTACTTC
j_call: TRBJ2-7
v_call: TRBV7-2
clone_size: .
d_call: .

cdr3_aa: CASSLAPGQNTEAFF
cdr3_nt: TGCGCCAGCAGCTTGGCCCCAGGGCAAAACACTGAAGCTTTCTTT
j_call: TRBJ1-1
v_call: TRBV5-1
clone_size: .
d_call: .